This T cell receptor (beta chain) originates from a study of cytomegalovirus exposure and HLA in healthy donors. Findings and caveats of the study: In a later analysis, an Asian-associated ancestry cluster reportedly showed fewer N-insertions than the approximately 640-donor mean. Some public TCRs appeared in many individuals, while most sequences were rare. Based on reports, TCR beta sequences accurately predicted HLA-A and HLA-B alleles for most subjects. A later analysis appeared to link common viral pathogens to several of the most significant clusters.

The CDR3 runs to 17 residues. V dropped 5 bases and J dropped 1; count of bases not matched to a gene: 3. Germline values: CDR1 SGHTA, CDR2 FQGNSA. A multiplex PCR was run with 60 Vbeta primers and 13 Jbeta primers. The data were produced by immunoSEQ multiplex PCR, yet TCRdb's version contains in-frame clones alone and is incomplete. The repertoire has around 180,000 clones, around 87% of them found once; the top ten carry roughly 1.8%. This clone appeared once. Its antigen is unknown. Sequencing used PBMCs. This clonotype originated in a young woman in good health and CMV-seronegative. The chain employs TRBV7-2 and TRBJ2-3, with 16 bases matching TRBD2. The CDR3 nucleotides are TGTGCCAGCAGCCCGGGACTAGCGGGGGGGCGCACAGATACGCAGTATTTT. Protein product: CASSPGLAGGRTDTQYF. Drawing the rest from reference TRBV7-2 and TRBJ2-3, the complete variable domain is GAGVSQSPSNKVTEKGKDVELRCDPISGHTALYWYRQSLGQGLEFLIYFQGNSAPDKSGLPSDRFSAERTGGSVSTLTIQRTQQEDSAVYLCASSPGLAGGRTDTQYFGPGTRLTVL.